This T cell receptor beta chain derives from a study of T cells in localized non-small cell lung cancer. General study findings and limits: Adjacent lung was found to contain a median roughly 60 of the top 100 tumor clones. Patients showing higher blood T cell density tended to see longer overall survival. The study found T cell clonality highest in uninvolved adjacent lung, above tumor. Only one tumor region was sequenced, so heterogeneity remains possible.

The CDR3 totals 15 residues. V was cut by 6 bases and J by 0 bases, with 12 bases left in between. Germline CDR1 reads LNHDA; CDR2 reads SQIVND (reference sequence). The assay was immunoSEQ multiplex PCR, and TCRdb's table has in-frame clones only and misses some. The sample includes 65,000 to 90,000 clones, less than 85% seen only once; the top ten take 15% to 20%. Worth noting for this clone: What it recognizes is unknown.

The chain combines TRBV19 with TRBJ1-5; possible D gene TRBD1, 6 bases. The receptor's source is a man aged 40-75 years with stage II squamous cell lung carcinoma. The sample was PBMCs, taken before any cancer treatment. This CDR3 is CASRGGHYSNQPQHF. The CDR3 bases are TGTGCCAGTAGGGGGGGACACTATAGCAATCAGCCCCAGCATTTT.